This TCR beta chain originates from a study of T cell responses to AZD1222 COVID-19 vaccine. Study results and caveats: Only a handful of people who got AZD1222 tested seropositive at baseline. Donors were largely white British and mainly female; clonal diversity was possibly underestimated.

On this clone itself: Antigen specificity is unknown.

The CDR3 totals 13 residues. The V and J ends lost 3 bases and 9 bases respectively, with 13 bases between them. Germline V gene data show CDR1 as SGHTA and CDR2 as FQGNSA. Some clones are missing from TCRdb's copy, which holds only in-frame ones; the method was immunoSEQ multiplex PCR. The data hold about 90,000 clones, with roughly 89% observed a single time. The source was peripheral blood, collected on day 0 of MenACWY control vaccination. This chain connects TRBV7-2 to TRBJ2-3, with D perhaps TRBD2 (5 bases). The TCR comes from an adult in good health. CDR3 coding DNA: TGTGCCAGCAGCTTGGAGCTAGGCGGGACGCAGTATTTT. Translated, it gives CASSLELGGTQYF.